This T cell receptor (beta chain) was captured by sequencing in a study of blood T cells in healthy people across ages. Study-level points and caveats: Changes seen in expanded clonotypes were possibly confounded by donor CMV status left unknown. Significant beta diversity loss was already apparent by age roughly 40, declining roughly linearly.

Germline CDR1 MNHEY, CDR2 SVGEGT. Deletions cut 5 bases from V and 9 bases from J, with 16 bases between. The CDR3 length is 13 residues. Total RNA was extracted at no less than 5.5 micrograms per sample. Primers used in a second PCR of roughly 7 to 12 cycles were a sample-barcoded 5' primer and a J-beta primer mix. All samples yielded 2.5 million or more CDR3-containing paired-end reads. Using its own MiXCR run on the 5' RACE reads, TCRdb lists one record per CDR3 protein. Of just under 900,000 distinct CDR3 sequences in the sample, 25% to 35% were seen once. Ten or more counts support this clonotype. Antigen unknown.

Sequencing input: blood. The rearrangement uses TRBV6-2 or TRBV6-3 and TRBJ1-2; D remains ambiguous. The sequence was collected from an elderly woman in good health. The CDR3 reads CASSGLTTFRYTF. DNA of the CDR3: TGTGCCAGCAGTGGACTTACGACGTTTCGCTACACCTTC.